The following is a T cell receptor beta chain sequence with its context. The V gene's germline CDR1 is SGHRS and CDR2 YFSETQ. V gave up 7 bases and J gave up 7 bases; unmatched junction bases: 5. The CDR3 sequence is 13 residues long. The data were taken from a study of shared clonotypes between healthy human individuals. Study-level information: There were three CD4 naive, three CD4 memory, two CD8 naive and one CD8 memory plates per donor.

This table comes from immunoSEQ multiplex PCR, and its TCRdb copy is limited to in-frame clones, with some not included. Here the sample spans 600,000 or so clones, 95% to 98% being singletons. It was CD45RO-negative cells, positively selected for CCR7, that made up naive CD8 cells, with terminally differentiated effector memory CD45RA+ cells excluded. The donors were all Caucasian adults (living in Nashville, Tennessee). The sequence derives from a man aged 25-45 years in good health. V is TRBV5-1 and J is TRBJ2-5, with 12 bases matching TRBD2. The sample consisted of naive CD8+ T cells sorted from blood. The CDR3 here is CASGGTSGSTQYF. The CDR3 DNA follows: TGCGCCAGCGGCGGGACTAGCGGGTCGACCCAGTACTTC. The full variable domain, its missing parts supplied by reference TRBV5-1 and TRBJ2-5, is KAGVTQTPRYLIKTRGQQVTLSCSPISGHRSVSWYQQTPGQGLQFLFEYFSETQRNKGNFPGRFSGRQFSNSRSEMNVSTLELGDSALYLCASGGTSGSTQYFGPGTRLLVL.